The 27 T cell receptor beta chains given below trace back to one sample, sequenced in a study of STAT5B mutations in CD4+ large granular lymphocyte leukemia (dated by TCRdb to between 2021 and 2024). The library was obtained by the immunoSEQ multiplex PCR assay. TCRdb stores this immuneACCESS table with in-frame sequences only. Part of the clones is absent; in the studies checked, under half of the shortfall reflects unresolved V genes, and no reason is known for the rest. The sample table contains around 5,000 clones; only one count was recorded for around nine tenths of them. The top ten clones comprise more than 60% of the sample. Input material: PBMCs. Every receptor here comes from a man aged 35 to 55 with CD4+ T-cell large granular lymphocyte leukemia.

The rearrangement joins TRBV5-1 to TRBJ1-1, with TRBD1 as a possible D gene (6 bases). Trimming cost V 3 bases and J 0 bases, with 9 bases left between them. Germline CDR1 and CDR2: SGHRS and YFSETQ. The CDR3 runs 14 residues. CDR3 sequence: CASSSGTMNTEAFF. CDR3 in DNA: TGCGCCAGCAGCTCAGGGACAATGAACACTGAAGCTTTCTTT.

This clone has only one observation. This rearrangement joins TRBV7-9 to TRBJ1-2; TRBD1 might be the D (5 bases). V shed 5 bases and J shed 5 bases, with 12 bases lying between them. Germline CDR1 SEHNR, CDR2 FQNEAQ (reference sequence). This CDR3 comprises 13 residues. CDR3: CASSDQGGYGYTF. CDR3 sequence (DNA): TGTGCCAGCAGCGATCAGGGAGGATATGGCTACACCTTC.

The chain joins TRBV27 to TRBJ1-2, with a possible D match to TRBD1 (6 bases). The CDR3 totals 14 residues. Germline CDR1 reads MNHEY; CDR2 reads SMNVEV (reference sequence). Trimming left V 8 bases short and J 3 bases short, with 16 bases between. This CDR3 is CASGFQGSYYGYTF. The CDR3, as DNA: TGTGCCAGCGGGTTTCAGGGGTCCTACTATGGCTACACCTTC.

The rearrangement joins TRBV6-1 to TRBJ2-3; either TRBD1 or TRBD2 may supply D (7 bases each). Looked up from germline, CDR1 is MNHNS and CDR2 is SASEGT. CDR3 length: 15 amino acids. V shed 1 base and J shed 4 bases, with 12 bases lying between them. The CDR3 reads CASSEGQGGADTQYF. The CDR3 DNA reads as TGTGCCAGCAGTGAAGGCCAGGGGGGGGCAGATACGCAGTATTTT.

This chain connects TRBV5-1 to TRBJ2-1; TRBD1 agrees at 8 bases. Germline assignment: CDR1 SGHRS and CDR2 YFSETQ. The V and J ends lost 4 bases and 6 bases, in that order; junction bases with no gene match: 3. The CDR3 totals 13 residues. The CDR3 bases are TGCGCCAGCAGCGCTACAGGGGGCAATGAGCAGTTCTTC. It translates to CASSATGGNEQFF.

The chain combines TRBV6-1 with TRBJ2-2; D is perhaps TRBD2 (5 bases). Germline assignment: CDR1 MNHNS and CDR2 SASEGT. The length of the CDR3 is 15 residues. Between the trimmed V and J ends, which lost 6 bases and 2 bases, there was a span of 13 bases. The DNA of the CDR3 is TGTGCCAGCAGCCGGAGCGGAACCAACACCGGGGAGCTGTTTTTT. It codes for CASSRSGTNTGELFF.

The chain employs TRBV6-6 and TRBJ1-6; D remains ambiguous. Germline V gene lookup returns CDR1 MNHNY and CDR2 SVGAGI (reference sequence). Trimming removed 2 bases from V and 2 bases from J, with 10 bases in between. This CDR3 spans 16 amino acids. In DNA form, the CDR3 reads TGTGCCAGCAGTTACCTGGGCGACGCCTATAATTCACCCCTCCACTTT. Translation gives CASSYLGDAYNSPLHF.

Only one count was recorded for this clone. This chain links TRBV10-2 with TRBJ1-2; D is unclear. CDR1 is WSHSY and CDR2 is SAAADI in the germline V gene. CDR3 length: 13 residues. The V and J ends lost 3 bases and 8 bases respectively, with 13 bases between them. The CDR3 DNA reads TGCGCCAGCAGTGACAGGCGGACCAACGGCTACACCTTC. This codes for CASSDRRTNGYTF.

CDR3 bases: TGTGCCAGCAGCTCTCTAAGCGGGGGCCTCAACACCGGGGAGCTGTTTTTT. Translation: CASSSLSGGLNTGELFF. The chain combines TRBV7-9 with TRBJ2-2, with 8 bases fitting TRBD2. CDR1 SEHNR and CDR2 FQNEAQ come from the germline V gene (reference sequence). The ends lost 4 bases at V and 2 bases at J; junction bases unmatched: 9. The length of the CDR3 is 17 residues.

The CDR3 here is CASSLDRDPYEQYF. CDR3 nucleotides: TGTGCCAGCAGTTTAGACCGAGACCCCTACGAGCAGTACTTC. V is TRBV6-5 and J is TRBJ2-7; D gene uncertain. Germline V gene lookup returns CDR1 MNHEY and CDR2 SVGAGI. The ends were cut back, 4 bases at V and 2 bases at J, with 12 bases in the middle. This CDR3 is built from 14 residues.

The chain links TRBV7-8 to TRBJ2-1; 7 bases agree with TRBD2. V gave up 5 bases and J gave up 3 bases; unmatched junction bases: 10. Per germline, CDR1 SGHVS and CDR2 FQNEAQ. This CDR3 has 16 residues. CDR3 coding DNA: TGTGCCAGCAGCAAAACCCGGGAGGCACACTACAATGAGCAGTTCTTC. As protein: CASSKTREAHYNEQFF.

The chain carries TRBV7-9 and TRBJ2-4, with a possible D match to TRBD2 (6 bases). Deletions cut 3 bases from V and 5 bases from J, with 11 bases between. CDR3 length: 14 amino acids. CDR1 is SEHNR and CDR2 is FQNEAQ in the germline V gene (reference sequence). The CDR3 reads CASSFGGSENIQYF. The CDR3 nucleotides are TGTGCCAGCAGCTTCGGAGGGAGTGAAAACATTCAGTACTTC.

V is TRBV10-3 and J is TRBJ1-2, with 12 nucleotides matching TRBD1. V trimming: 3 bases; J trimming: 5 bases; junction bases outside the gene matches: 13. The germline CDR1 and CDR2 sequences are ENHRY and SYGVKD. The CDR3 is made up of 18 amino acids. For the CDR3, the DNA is TGTGCCATCAGTGAATCTAGGGGACAGGGGGCGTTTGGGTATGGCTACACCTTC. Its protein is CAISESRGQGAFGYGYTF.

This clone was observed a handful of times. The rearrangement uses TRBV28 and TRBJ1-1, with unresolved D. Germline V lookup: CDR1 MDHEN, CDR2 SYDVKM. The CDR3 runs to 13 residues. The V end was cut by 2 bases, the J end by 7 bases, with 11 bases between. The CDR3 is CASSLPQISEAFF. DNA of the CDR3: TGTGCCAGCAGTTTACCCCAGATAAGTGAAGCTTTCTTT.

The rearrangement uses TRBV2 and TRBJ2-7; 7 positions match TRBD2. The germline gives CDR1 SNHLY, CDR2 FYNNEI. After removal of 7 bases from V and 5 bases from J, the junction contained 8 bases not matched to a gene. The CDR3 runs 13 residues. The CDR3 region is CASNAGVSHEQYF. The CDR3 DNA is TGTGCCAGCAATGCGGGAGTCAGCCACGAGCAGTACTTC.

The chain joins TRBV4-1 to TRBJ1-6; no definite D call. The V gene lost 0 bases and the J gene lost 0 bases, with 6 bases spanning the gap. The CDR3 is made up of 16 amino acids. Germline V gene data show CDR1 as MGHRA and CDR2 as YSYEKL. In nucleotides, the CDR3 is TGCGCCAGCAGCCAAGATTTGAGCTCCTATAATTCACCCCTCCACTTT. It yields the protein CASSQDLSSYNSPLHF.

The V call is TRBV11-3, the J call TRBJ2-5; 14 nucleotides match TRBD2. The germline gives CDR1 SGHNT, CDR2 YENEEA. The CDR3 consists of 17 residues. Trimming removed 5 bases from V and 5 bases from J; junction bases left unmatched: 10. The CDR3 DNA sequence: TGTGCCAGCAGCCCTTACGGGACTAGCGGGAGTAAGGAGACCCAGTACTTC. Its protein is CASSPYGTSGSKETQYF.

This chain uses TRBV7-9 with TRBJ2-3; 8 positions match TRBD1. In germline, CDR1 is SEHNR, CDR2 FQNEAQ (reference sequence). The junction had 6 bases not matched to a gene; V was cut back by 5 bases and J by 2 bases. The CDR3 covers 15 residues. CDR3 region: CASSRTGRATDTQYF. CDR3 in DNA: TGTGCCAGCAGCCGGACAGGGCGCGCCACAGATACGCAGTATTTT.

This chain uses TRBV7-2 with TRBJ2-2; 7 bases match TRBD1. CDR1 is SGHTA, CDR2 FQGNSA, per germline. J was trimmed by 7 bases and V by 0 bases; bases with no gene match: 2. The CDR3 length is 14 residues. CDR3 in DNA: TGTGCCAGCAGCTTAGCGGCAGGGGGCGGGGAGCTGTTTTTT. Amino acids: CASSLAAGGGELFF.

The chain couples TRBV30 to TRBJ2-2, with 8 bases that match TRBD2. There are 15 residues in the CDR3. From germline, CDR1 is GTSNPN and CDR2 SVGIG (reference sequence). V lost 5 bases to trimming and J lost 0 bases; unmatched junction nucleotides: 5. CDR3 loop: CAWGRGGSNTGELFF. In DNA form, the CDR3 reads TGTGCCTGGGGCCGCGGGGGGTCGAACACCGGGGAGCTGTTTTTT.

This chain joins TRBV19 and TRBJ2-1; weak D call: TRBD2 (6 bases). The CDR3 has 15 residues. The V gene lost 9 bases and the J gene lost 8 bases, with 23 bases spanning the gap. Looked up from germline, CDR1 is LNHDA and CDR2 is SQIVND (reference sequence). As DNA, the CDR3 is TGTGCCAGCCAAGGCCGGGACTCTGTAAGCGATGAGCAGTTCTTC. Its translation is CASQGRDSVSDEQFF.

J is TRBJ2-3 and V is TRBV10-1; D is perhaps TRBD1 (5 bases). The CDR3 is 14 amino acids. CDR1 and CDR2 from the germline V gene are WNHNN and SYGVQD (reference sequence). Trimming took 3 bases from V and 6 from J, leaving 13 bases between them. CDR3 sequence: CASSDAGPSDTQYF. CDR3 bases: TGCGCCAGCAGTGACGCAGGGCCCTCGGATACGCAGTATTTT.

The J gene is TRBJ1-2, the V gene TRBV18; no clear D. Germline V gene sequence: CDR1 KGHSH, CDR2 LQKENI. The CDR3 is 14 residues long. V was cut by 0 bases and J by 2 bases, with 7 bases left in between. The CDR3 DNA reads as TGTGCCAGCTCACCACCAGGCAGCAACTATGGCTACACCTTC. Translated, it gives CASSPPGSNYGYTF.

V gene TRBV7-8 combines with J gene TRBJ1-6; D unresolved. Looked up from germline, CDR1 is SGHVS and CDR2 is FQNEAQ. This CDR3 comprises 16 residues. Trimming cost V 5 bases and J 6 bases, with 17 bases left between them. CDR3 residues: CASSPLSSGTNSPLHF. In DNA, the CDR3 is TGTGCCAGCAGCCCACTATCTTCGGGCACTAATTCACCCCTCCACTTT.

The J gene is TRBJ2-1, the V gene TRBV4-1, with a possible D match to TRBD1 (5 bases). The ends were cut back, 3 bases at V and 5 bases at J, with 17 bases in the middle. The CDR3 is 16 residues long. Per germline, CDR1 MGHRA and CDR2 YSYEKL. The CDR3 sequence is CASSHGATGKNNEQFF. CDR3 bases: TGCGCCAGCAGCCACGGAGCTACAGGCAAGAACAATGAGCAGTTCTTC.

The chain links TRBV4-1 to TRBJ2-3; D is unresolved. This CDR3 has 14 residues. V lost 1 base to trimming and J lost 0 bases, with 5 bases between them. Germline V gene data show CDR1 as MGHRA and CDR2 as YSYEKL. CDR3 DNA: TGCGCCAGCAGCCAAGGGTCAAGCACAGATACGCAGTATTTT. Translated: CASSQGSSTDTQYF.

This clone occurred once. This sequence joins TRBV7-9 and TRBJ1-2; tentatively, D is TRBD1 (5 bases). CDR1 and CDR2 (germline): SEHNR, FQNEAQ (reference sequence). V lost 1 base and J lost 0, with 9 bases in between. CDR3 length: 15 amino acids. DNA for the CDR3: TGTGCCAGCAGCTTAGTCGGGGCAGCTAACTATGGCTACACCTTC. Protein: CASSLVGAANYGYTF.